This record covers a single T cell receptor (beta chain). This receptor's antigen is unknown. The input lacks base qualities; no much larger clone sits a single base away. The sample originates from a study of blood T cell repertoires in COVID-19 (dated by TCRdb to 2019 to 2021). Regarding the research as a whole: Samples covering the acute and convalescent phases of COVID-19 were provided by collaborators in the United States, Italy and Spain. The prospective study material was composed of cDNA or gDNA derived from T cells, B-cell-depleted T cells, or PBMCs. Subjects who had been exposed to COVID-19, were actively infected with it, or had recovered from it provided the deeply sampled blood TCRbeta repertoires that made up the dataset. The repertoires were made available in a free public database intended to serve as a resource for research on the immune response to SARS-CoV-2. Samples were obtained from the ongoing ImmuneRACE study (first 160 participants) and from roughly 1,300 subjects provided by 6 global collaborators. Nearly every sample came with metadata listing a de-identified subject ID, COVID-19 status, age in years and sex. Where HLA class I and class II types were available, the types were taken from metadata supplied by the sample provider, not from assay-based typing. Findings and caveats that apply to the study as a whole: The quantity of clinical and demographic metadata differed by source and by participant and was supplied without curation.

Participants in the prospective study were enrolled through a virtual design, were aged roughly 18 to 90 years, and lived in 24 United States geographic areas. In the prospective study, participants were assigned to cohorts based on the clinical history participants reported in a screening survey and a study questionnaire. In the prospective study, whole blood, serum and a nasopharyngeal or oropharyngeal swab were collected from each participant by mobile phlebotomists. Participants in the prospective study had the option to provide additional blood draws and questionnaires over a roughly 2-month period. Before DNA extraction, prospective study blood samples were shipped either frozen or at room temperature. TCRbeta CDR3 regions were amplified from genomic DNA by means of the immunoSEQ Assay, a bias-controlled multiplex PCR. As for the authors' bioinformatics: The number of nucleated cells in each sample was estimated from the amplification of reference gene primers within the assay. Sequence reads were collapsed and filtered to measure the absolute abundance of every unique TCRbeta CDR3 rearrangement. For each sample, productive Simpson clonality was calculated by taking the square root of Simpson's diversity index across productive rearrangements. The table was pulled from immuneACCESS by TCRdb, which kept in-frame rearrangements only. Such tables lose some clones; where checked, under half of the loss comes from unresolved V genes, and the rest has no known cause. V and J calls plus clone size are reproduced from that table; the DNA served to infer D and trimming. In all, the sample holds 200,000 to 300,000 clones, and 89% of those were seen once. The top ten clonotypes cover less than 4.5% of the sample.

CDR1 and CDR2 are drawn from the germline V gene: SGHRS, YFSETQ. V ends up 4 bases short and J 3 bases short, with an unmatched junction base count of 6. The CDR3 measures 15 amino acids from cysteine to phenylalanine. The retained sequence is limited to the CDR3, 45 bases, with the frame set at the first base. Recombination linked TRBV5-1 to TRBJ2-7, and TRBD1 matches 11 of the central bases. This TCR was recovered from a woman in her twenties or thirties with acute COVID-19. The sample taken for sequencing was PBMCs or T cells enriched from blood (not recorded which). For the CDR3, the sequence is CASSRTGGSVYEQYF. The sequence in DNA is TGCGCCAGCAGCCGGACAGGGGGCTCGGTCTACGAGCAGTACTTC.